The source of this TCR beta chain is a study of blood T cell repertoires in COVID-19. Study-level information: Samples representing acute and convalescent COVID-19 were sourced from the United States, Italy and Spain.

The ends were cut back, 3 bases at V and 7 bases at J, with 13 bases in the middle. The CDR3 runs 14 residues. Germline CDR1 MDHEN, CDR2 SYDVKM. Everyone who took part was roughly 18 to 90 years old, and they came from 20 to 25 US areas. Participant-given clinical history determined each cohort assignment. Using immunoSEQ multiplex PCR, the repertoire was profiled, and TCRdb retains in-frame clones only, with some absent. The sample has about 300,000 clones, more than 75% seen once; the top ten hold about 4%. The chain couples TRBV28 to TRBJ1-5; D is perhaps TRBD1 (5 bases). This clonotype was sampled from a man aged 25 to 45 who had recovered from COVID-19. Sequenced input: PBMCs or T cells enriched from blood (not recorded which). The CDR3 DNA reads as TGTGCCAGCAGTTTCGGGGGGGGAGGCCAGCCCCAGCATTTT. It translates to CASSFGGGGQPQHF.